Presented here are 17 T cell receptor beta chains from one specimen sequenced in a study of human T cells and chemical hapten exposure. Time point noted: patch test 3, about 24 weeks after DPC sensitization. Treatment: therapeutic diphenylcyclopropenone sensitization with weekly scalp DPC. A single record per CDR3 protein comes from TCRdb applying MiXCR to the RACE reads. Of 62,000 or so distinct CDR3 sequences listed, approximately 11% are singletons. Material: whole blood, obtained in connection with sensitization to the hapten diphenylcyclopropenone (DPC). These receptors were collected from a woman in her twenties or thirties with alopecia areata. Some clones in this sample may be carry-over from other donors' samples.

The chain recombines TRBV6-6 with TRBJ1-3; D gene ambiguous. This CDR3 spans 15 amino acids. Germline V gene data show CDR1 as MNHNY and CDR2 as SVGAGI (reference sequence). V was trimmed by 0 bases and J by 1 base, leaving 7 bases between them. In nucleotides, the CDR3 is TGTGCCAGCAGTTACTCCACCGGGTCTGGAAACACCATATATTTT. This sequence encodes CASSYSTGSGNTIYF.

The rearrangement links TRBV7-3 to TRBJ1-1, with D maybe TRBD1 (5 bases). In germline, CDR1 is SGHTA, CDR2 FQGTGA. There are 14 residues in the CDR3. V shed 5 bases and J shed 4 bases, with 14 bases lying between them. The CDR3, as DNA: TGTGCCAGCAGCAGCCAGGGTGAGGGCACTGAAGCTTTCTTT. This sequence encodes CASSSQGEGTEAFF.

The sample holds many counts of this clonotype. V and J are TRBV6-5 and TRBJ2-5, with D hard to call. The CDR3 is 14 amino acids. The germline gives CDR1 MNHEY, CDR2 SVGAGI. V shed 0 bases and J shed 3 bases, with 8 bases lying between them. CDR3 nucleotide sequence: TGTGCCAGCAGTTACTCGGCAGTCAAAGAGACCCAGTACTTC. Protein product: CASSYSAVKETQYF.

This clonotype has a handful of counts. The V gene is TRBV21-1, the J gene TRBJ1-3; the DNA was not compared with TRBD1, the D call given in the table. TRBV21-1 is a pseudogene. The CDR3 loop spans 17 amino acids. CDR3 region: CASSKGTGSSAGNTIYF. In DNA form, the CDR3 reads TGTGCCAGCAGCAAAGGGACAGGGTCTTCGGCTGGAAACACCATATATTTT.

The table lists this clonotype with a few counts. This chain links TRBV6-2 or TRBV6-3 with TRBJ2-3; D remains unclear. The V and J ends lost 5 bases and 2 bases respectively, with 14 bases between them. This CDR3 contains 15 residues. Germline V gives CDR1 MNHEY, CDR2 SVGEGT. The CDR3 DNA sequence: TGTGCCAGCAGTACCACCGATAGATTCACAGATACGCAGTATTTT. Amino acid sequence: CASSTTDRFTDTQYF.

This clonotype was found a few times. This chain links TRBV7-6 with TRBJ2-7; 9 bases are a match to TRBD2. The ends lost 1 base at V and 2 bases at J; junction bases unmatched: 3. There are 15 residues in the CDR3. Germline CDR1 and CDR2: SGHVS and FNYEAQ. The CDR3 DNA is TGTGCCAGCAGCTTAGAGGCTAGCGGGACCTACGAGCAGTACTTC. Translating gives CASSLEASGTYEQYF. Filled out from reference TRBV7-6 and TRBJ2-7, the complete variable domain reads GAGVSQSPRYKVTKRGQDVALRCDPISGHVSLYWYRQALGQGPEFLTYFNYEAQQDKSGLPNDRFSAERPEGSISTLTIQRTEQRDSAMYRCASSLEASGTYEQYFGPGTRLTVT.

This sequence joins TRBV9 and TRBJ2-3; D ambiguous. Germline loops: CDR1 SGDLS, CDR2 YYNGEE. CDR3 length: 12 residues. V gave up 3 bases and J gave up 3 bases, with 5 bases separating them. The CDR3 reads CASSAPTDTQYF. The CDR3 region has the DNA TGTGCCAGCAGCGCGCCAACAGATACGCAGTATTTT.

The chain couples TRBV6-5 to TRBJ1-1, with D uncertain. The CDR3 has 13 amino acids. Trimming took 2 bases from V and 0 from J, leaving 4 bases between them. Per the germline V gene, CDR1 is MNHEY and CDR2 is SVGAGI. The CDR3 nucleotides read TGTGCCAGCAGTTACCAGCTGAACACTGAAGCTTTCTTT. Translating it yields CASSYQLNTEAFF.

The chain joins TRBV28 to TRBJ2-3; 11 bases fit TRBD1. Germline V gives CDR1 MDHEN, CDR2 SYDVKM. The CDR3 consists of 16 residues. With V trimmed by 4 bases and J by 3 bases, 6 bases remained unmatched. The CDR3, as DNA: TGTGCCAGCAGTTCAACCGGGACAGGGGGGACAGATACGCAGTATTTT. Translated: CASSSTGTGGTDTQYF.

This rearrangement joins TRBV5-5 to TRBJ1-1; tentative D call: TRBD1 (5 bases). The CDR3 runs 15 residues. Trimming pared 4 bases from V and 5 bases from J, leaving 18 bases between. The germline V gene has CDR1 SGHKS and CDR2 YYEKEE (reference sequence). DNA of the CDR3: TGTGCCAGCAGCCCCAATCAGGGTGTTTGGACTGAAGCTTTCTTT. As protein: CASSPNQGVWTEAFF.

The J gene is TRBJ1-2, the V gene TRBV7-3; possible D gene TRBD1, 5 bases. The CDR3 contains 15 residues. V dropped 5 bases and J dropped 0 bases, with 13 bases sitting between them. CDR1 is SGHTA and CDR2 is FQGTGA in the germline V gene. CDR3 loop: CASSLDSPANYGYTF. CDR3 nucleotide sequence: TGTGCCAGCAGCCTTGACAGCCCCGCTAACTATGGCTACACCTTC.

In this sample, this clonotype turned up a few times. The V gene is TRBV7-3, the J gene TRBJ2-3; D may be TRBD2 (5 bases). Germline CDR1 and CDR2: SGHTA and FQGTGA. This CDR3 has 14 residues. Between the trimmed V and J ends, which lost 5 bases and 0 bases, there was a span of 9 bases. The CDR3 loop is CASSPTISTDTQYF. The DNA of the CDR3 is TGTGCCAGCAGCCCGACTATTAGCACAGATACGCAGTATTTT.

The chain uses TRBV2 and TRBJ2-2; maybe TRBD2 (5 bases). There are 13 residues in the CDR3. The V end was cut by 7 bases, the J end by 1 base, with 7 bases between. The germline CDR1 and CDR2 sequences are SNHLY and FYNNEI. The CDR3 region is CASTRGNTGELFF. The CDR3 bases are TGTGCCAGCACCCGGGGGAACACCGGGGAGCTGTTTTTT.

In this sample, this clonotype turned up a few times. V and J are TRBV4-1 and TRBJ1-5; 8 nucleotides align to TRBD1. The CDR3 has 15 amino acids. Germline V gene data show CDR1 as MGHRA and CDR2 as YSYEKL. The V segment lost 0 bases and the J segment 7 bases; nucleotides outside the gene matches: 5. This chain's CDR3 is CASSQDGQGLQPQHF. CDR3 sequence (DNA): TGCGCCAGCAGCCAAGATGGACAGGGATTACAGCCCCAGCATTTT.

The gene calls are TRBV20-1 and TRBJ1-2, with D possibly being TRBD1 (5 bases). The V end lost 0 bases, the J end lost 5 bases, and 13 bases lay between the germline ends. The CDR3 sequence is 14 residues long. Germline V lookup: CDR1 DFQATT, CDR2 SNEGSKA (reference sequence). The CDR3 loop reads CSARDQGGSYGYTF. The CDR3 region has the DNA TGCAGTGCTAGAGATCAGGGTGGGAGTTATGGCTACACCTTC.

V gene TRBV28 combines with J gene TRBJ1-5; maybe TRBD1 (6 bases). Germline assignment: CDR1 MDHEN and CDR2 SYDVKM. The CDR3 loop spans 18 amino acids. V lost 4 bases and J lost 0, with 19 bases in between. CDR3: CASSSYRGHWGSNQPQHF. The CDR3 DNA reads as TGTGCCAGCAGTTCATATCGGGGACACTGGGGTAGCAATCAGCCCCAGCATTTT.

This clonotype was seen more than once but under ten times. The rearrangement joins TRBV20-1 to TRBJ1-1; 7 bases are shared with TRBD1. CDR3 length: 12 amino acids. Trimming removed 4 bases from V and 8 bases from J; junction bases left unmatched: 7. Germline CDR1 and CDR2: DFQATT and SNEGSKA (reference sequence). CDR3 protein: CSATQGQPEAFF. CDR3 sequence (DNA): TGCAGTGCTACCCAGGGACAGCCCGAAGCTTTCTTT.